This is a list of T cell receptor beta chains from one sample in a study of cytomegalovirus exposure and HLA in healthy donors. Repertoires were generated with immunoSEQ multiplex PCR, while TCRdb's copy carries only in-frame clones and drops some. The table includes 150,000 to 200,000 clones, just under 85% detected once. The sample was PBMCs. These receptors originate from a man younger than 40 in good health and CMV-seropositive. The CDR3 runs from the conserved cysteine through the conserved F or W. The D gene is left open where the match is weak. The size field is filled for only some rows; it gives once, few, many or a size class.

clone size,D gene,V gene,J gene,CDR3 protein,CDR3 DNA
NA,NA,TRBV6-5,TRBJ2-1,CASRVSSYNEQFF,TGTGCCAGCAGAGTTAGCTCCTACAATGAGCAGTTCTTC
NA,NA,TRBV6-4,TRBJ1-6,CASSSRASSPLHF,TGTGCCAGCAGTTCCAGGGCGAGTTCACCCCTCCACTTT
NA,NA,TRBV10-1,TRBJ2-5,CASSASPGETQYF,TGCGCCAGCAGTGCAAGTCCAGGAGAGACCCAGTACTTC
NA,TRBD1,TRBV2,TRBJ2-7,CASSAGTGVSEQYF,TGTGCCAGCAGTGCCGGGACAGGGGTTTCAGAGCAGTACTTC
NA,TRBD2,TRBV5-1,TRBJ2-3,CASSSSPGLARASTDTQYF,TGCGCCAGCAGCTCAAGTCCGGGACTAGCTCGAGCTAGCACAGATACGCAGTATTTT
NA,TRBD2,TRBV13,TRBJ2-7,CASSVSGTSGYEQYF,TGTGCCAGCAGTGTCTCCGGGACTAGCGGTTACGAGCAGTACTTC
NA,NA,TRBV6-5,TRBJ2-5,CASSTRQTQYF,TGTGCCAGCAGTACTAGGCAGACCCAGTACTTC
NA,NA,TRBV7-2,TRBJ2-1,CASSWGWGRRSSYNEQFF,TGTGCCAGCAGCTGGGGATGGGGGCGGCGTAGCTCCTACAATGAGCAGTTCTTC
NA,NA,TRBV5-4,TRBJ1-2,CASSLKGNYGYTF,TGTGCCAGCAGCTTGAAGGGGAACTATGGCTACACCTTC
NA,NA,TRBV7-9,TRBJ1-2,CASSLDISGYTF,TGTGCCAGCAGCTTAGATATTAGTGGCTACACCTTC
NA,TRBD1,TRBV5-1,TRBJ2-7,CASSTGQGHEQYF,TGCGCCAGCAGCACCGGACAGGGCCACGAGCAGTACTTC
NA,TRBD1,TRBV9,TRBJ2-5,CASSVETGPQETQYF,TGTGCCAGCAGCGTAGAGACAGGGCCCCAAGAGACCCAGTACTTC
NA,TRBD2,TRBV19,TRBJ2-1,CASSQGGLVIYEQFF,TGTGCCAGTAGTCAAGGGGGACTAGTTATCTATGAGCAGTTCTTC
NA,TRBD1,TRBV18,TRBJ1-1,CASSPRTGTMNTEAFF,TGTGCCAGCTCACCCCGGACAGGGACCATGAACACTGAAGCTTTCTTT
NA,NA,TRBV5-1,TRBJ2-1,CASSFQQGSDEQFF,TGCGCCAGCAGCTTCCAACAGGGCTCGGATGAGCAGTTCTTC
NA,NA,TRBV19,TRBJ2-1,CATWRAAEQFF,TGTGCCACCTGGAGGGCGGCTGAGCAGTTCTTC
NA,NA,TRBV7-9,TRBJ1-1,CASTSLNTEAFF,TGTGCCAGCACCTCTTTGAACACCGAAGCTTTCTTT
NA,TRBD1,TRBV6-5,TRBJ2-2,CASNQGQGSTGELFF,TGTGCCAGCAACCAGGGACAGGGTAGCACCGGGGAGCTGTTTTTT
NA,TRBD2,TRBV9,TRBJ2-1,CASSPGGGGAWGNEQFF,TGTGCCAGCAGCCCTGGGGGCGGGGGGGCCTGGGGCAATGAGCAGTTCTTC
NA,NA,TRBV11-2,TRBJ2-1,CASSLGTGTYNEQFF,TGTGCCAGCAGCTTAGGAACAGGGACCTACAATGAGCAGTTCTTC
NA,NA,TRBV6-1,TRBJ2-4,CASREGLGNIQYF,TGTGCCAGCAGGGAGGGTTTGGGAAACATTCAGTACTTC
few,TRBD1,TRBV30,TRBJ1-6,CAWSPTGTGYSPLHF,TGTGCCTGGAGTCCAACCGGGACAGGTTATTCACCCCTCCACTTT
NA,TRBD1,TRBV25-1,TRBJ1-2,CASSEYRSGGVGYTF,TGTGCCAGCAGTGAATATAGGTCAGGGGGAGTTGGCTACACCTTC
NA,TRBD1,TRBV2,TRBJ2-3,CASSSVTGPPTDTQYF,TGTGCCAGCAGTTCCGTGACAGGGCCCCCCACAGATACGCAGTATTTT
NA,NA,TRBV10-3,TRBJ2-5,CAIGSLTETQYF,TGTGCCATCGGTAGTCTCACAGAGACCCAGTACTTC
NA,NA,TRBV4-1,TRBJ2-7,CASSLGLYYEQYF,TGCGCCAGCAGCCTCGGACTATACTACGAGCAGTACTTC
once,TRBD2,TRBV7-2,TRBJ2-5,CASSPQSGAHQETQYF,TGTGCCAGCAGCCCCCAAAGCGGGGCCCACCAAGAGACCCAGTACTTC
NA,NA,TRBV18,TRBJ2-2,CASSPMGSGELFF,TGTGCCAGCTCACCGATGGGCAGCGGGGAGCTGTTTTTT
NA,TRBD2,TRBV7-6,TRBJ2-1,CASSLRPSGGSSSYNEQFF,TGTGCCAGCAGCCTTCGGCCTAGCGGGGGCTCAAGCTCCTACAATGAGCAGTTCTTC
few,NA,TRBV14,TRBJ1-3,CASSIGASSGNTIYF,TGTGCCAGCAGCATAGGGGCAAGCTCTGGAAACACCATATATTTT
NA,TRBD2,TRBV28,TRBJ2-3,CASSPPSGSTSTDTQYF,TGTGCCAGCAGCCCTCCTAGCGGTTCGACTAGCACAGATACGCAGTATTTT
NA,NA,TRBV5-1,TRBJ1-4,CASSANVQGQGEKLFF,TGCGCCAGCAGCGCGAACGTTCAGGGGCAGGGCGAAAAACTGTTTTTT
once,NA,TRBV4-3,TRBJ1-1,CASSQDLRGGEAFF,TGCGCCAGCAGCCAAGATCTTAGGGGGGGAGAAGCTTTCTTT
NA,TRBD1,TRBV5-1,TRBJ1-2,CASSLEGQAQGTGYTF,TGCGCCAGCAGCTTGGAGGGACAGGCGCAAGGGACGGGCTACACCTTC
few,NA,TRBV30,TRBJ1-2,CAWSQQVNYGYTF,TGTGCCTGGAGCCAACAGGTCAACTATGGCTACACCTTC
once,NA,TRBV29-1,TRBJ2-7,CSVARDYEQYF,TGCAGCGTTGCCCGAGACTACGAGCAGTACTTC
NA,TRBD1,TRBV14,TRBJ1-4,CASSPDRRNEKLFF,TGTGCCAGCAGCCCGGACAGGCGCAATGAAAAACTGTTTTTT
NA,TRBD2,TRBV2,TRBJ2-5,CASSEERGFQETQYF,TGTGCCAGCAGTGAGGAGCGGGGGTTCCAAGAGACCCAGTACTTC
NA,TRBD1,TRBV29-1,TRBJ2-6,CSVRDRAGANVLTF,TGCAGCGTTCGAGACAGGGCTGGGGCCAACGTCCTGACTTTC
NA,NA,TRBV7-2,TRBJ2-7,CASSLASDTFLSYEQYF,TGTGCCAGCAGCTTAGCGTCTGACACCTTTCTATCCTACGAGCAGTACTTC
NA,TRBD2,TRBV9,TRBJ2-5,CASSVDLAGDGETQYF,TGTGCCAGCAGCGTAGATCTAGCGGGGGACGGGGAGACCCAGTACTTC
NA,TRBD1,TRBV28,TRBJ2-7,CASSLPGQGASYEQYF,TGTGCCAGCAGTTTACCGGGGCAGGGGGCTTCCTACGAGCAGTACTTC
few,TRBD1,TRBV6-1,TRBJ2-1,CASREGDRGGTYNEQFF,TGTGCCAGCAGAGAAGGGGACAGGGGAGGGACCTACAATGAGCAGTTCTTC
NA,NA,TRBV5-1,TRBJ1-3,CASSLQGGEGNTIYF,TGCGCCAGCAGCTTACAGGGTGGAGAAGGAAACACCATATATTTT
once,NA,TRBV7-9,TRBJ1-6,CASSLAGGVDSPLHF,TGTGCCAGCAGCTTAGCCGGGGGGGTTGATTCACCCCTCCACTTT
NA,NA,TRBV19,TRBJ1-4,CASSLAATNEKLFF,TGTGCCAGTAGTTTGGCGGCAACTAATGAAAAACTGTTTTTT
NA,TRBD1,TRBV5-1,TRBJ2-7,CASSTVGTETYEQYF,TGCGCCAGCAGCACTGTGGGGACAGAAACCTACGAGCAGTACTTC
NA,NA,TRBV15,TRBJ1-6,CATSRVREYNSPLHF,TGTGCCACCAGCAGAGTACGGGAGTATAATTCACCCCTCCACTTT